These 17 T cell receptor beta chains came from one sample sequenced in a study of blood T cell repertoires in COVID-19. Profiling relied on immunoSEQ multiplex PCR, and the TCRdb table lists in-frame clones only, not all of them. The table records about 340,000 clones, about nine tenths of them present only once. Sequences were obtained from peripheral blood. These receptors all stem from a woman aged 50 to 65 with COVID-19, enrolled during active disease.

This sequence joins TRBV19 and TRBJ1-4; no clear D. Germline CDR1 and CDR2: LNHDA and SQIVND (reference sequence). The CDR3 sequence is 14 residues long. Trimming cost V 6 bases and J 4 bases, with 12 bases left between them. For the CDR3, the DNA is TGTGCCAGTAGCTCCCCGGGGAGTAATGAAAAACTGTTTTTT. This gives the protein CASSSPGSNEKLFF.

The V gene is TRBV30, the J gene TRBJ2-2; a weak D match, TRBD1 (5 bases). Germline V lookup: CDR1 GTSNPN, CDR2 SVGIG (reference sequence). This CDR3 region has 15 residues. The V and J ends lost 4 bases and 4 bases respectively, with 16 bases between them. The chain's CDR3 is CAWNLRQTTTGELFF. The CDR3 coding sequence is TGTGCCTGGAACTTAAGACAGACGACCACCGGGGAGCTGTTTTTT.

The chain links TRBV6-2 or TRBV6-3 to TRBJ1-1; TRBD1 is a possible D gene (5 bases). Germline V lookup: CDR1 MNHEY, CDR2 SVGEGT. CDR3 length: 14 amino acids. Deletions cut 5 bases from V and 3 bases from J, with 13 bases between. The CDR3 is CASSVPSGHTEAFF. In nucleotides, the CDR3 is TGTGCCAGCAGTGTCCCGTCAGGGCACACTGAAGCTTTCTTT.

CDR3 residues: CATSDSRDRDPSEQFF. The CDR3 coding sequence is TGTGCCACCAGTGACTCCCGGGACAGGGACCCAAGTGAGCAGTTCTTC. V is TRBV24-1 and J is TRBJ2-1; 9 positions match TRBD1. J lost 9 bases, V lost 4 bases, and 12 bases had no gene match. This CDR3 region has 16 residues. CDR1 is KGHDR and CDR2 is SFDVKD in the germline V gene.

V gene TRBV5-1 combines with J gene TRBJ2-1; D is ambiguous. Trimming took off 4 bases at V and 4 bases at J, with 21 bases between the two ends. CDR1 is SGHRS, CDR2 YFSETQ, per germline. The CDR3 has 17 amino acids. CDR3 region: CASSNHPTRHTYNEQFF. The CDR3 nucleotides read TGCGCCAGCAGCAACCATCCGACCCGACACACATACAATGAGCAGTTCTTC.

V usage is TRBV30 and J usage is TRBJ2-1; 10 nucleotides line up with TRBD2. The V gene's germline CDR1 is GTSNPN and CDR2 SVGIG (reference sequence). The V and J ends lost 5 bases and 12 bases, in that order; junction bases with no gene match: 16. CDR3 length equals 15 residues. CDR3 sequence: CAWANRLAGHWGQFF. The CDR3 DNA is TGTGCCTGGGCTAACCGACTAGCGGGCCATTGGGGGCAGTTCTTC.

CDR3 sequence reads: CASSLARGPGLVGYTF. DNA of the CDR3: TGCGCCAGCAGCTTGGCCCGAGGTCCCGGTTTGGTTGGCTACACCTTC. This chain links TRBV5-1 with TRBJ1-2; no clear D gene. The CDR3 extends over 16 amino acids. Germline V gene sequence: CDR1 SGHRS, CDR2 YFSETQ. Trimming took off 0 bases at V and 7 bases at J, with 19 bases between the two ends.

The chain couples TRBV7-6 to TRBJ1-3, with D maybe TRBD1 (5 bases). Germline V CDR1 and CDR2: SGHVS, FNYEAQ. V was trimmed by 6 bases and J by 3 bases, leaving 18 bases between them. CDR3 length: 16 amino acids. DNA for the CDR3: TGTGCCAGCAGAGACCGACCGGGGCGGGGTGGAAACACCATATATTTT. This sequence encodes CASRDRPGRGGNTIYF. Using reference TRBV7-6 and TRBJ1-3 for the parts outside the CDR3, the full variable domain is GAGVSQSPRYKVTKRGQDVALRCDPISGHVSLYWYRQALGQGPEFLTYFNYEAQQDKSGLPNDRFSAERPEGSISTLTIQRTEQRDSAMYRCASRDRPGRGGNTIYFGEGSWLTVV.

As concerns this clone: This sample also contains other DNA sequences that code for the same CDR3. The chain joins TRBV19 to TRBJ2-3, with 8 bases matching TRBD2. The junction had 7 bases not matched to a gene; V was cut back by 3 bases and J by 5 bases. CDR1 and CDR2 (germline): LNHDA, SQIVND (reference sequence). The CDR3 extends over 15 amino acids. CDR3 in DNA: TGTGCCAGTAGTATTGACGGGAGGGCAAAAGATACGCAGTATTTT. Its protein product is CASSIDGRAKDTQYF.

The gene calls are TRBV6-2 or TRBV6-3 and TRBJ2-7; D is unclear. The CDR3 sequence is 12 residues long. V was clipped by 6 bases and J by 1 base, with 7 bases between them. The V gene's germline CDR1 is MNHEY and CDR2 SVGEGT. The DNA for the CDR3 is TGTGCCAGCAGCCCCACATCCTACGAGCAGTACTTC. This sequence encodes CASSPTSYEQYF.

The sample holds a few counts of this clone. The gene calls are TRBV19 and TRBJ2-1, with D unresolved. V was cut by 3 bases and J by 6 bases, with 6 bases left in between. CDR1 and CDR2 (germline): LNHDA, SQIVND (reference sequence). The CDR3 has 12 residues. The CDR3 DNA reads TGTGCCAGTAGTATTATGGCCAATGAGCAGTTCTTC. Encoded protein: CASSIMANEQFF. Full variable domain (outside the CDR3, taken from reference TRBV19 and TRBJ2-1): DGGITQSPKYLFRKEGQNVTLSCEQNLNHDAMYWYRQDPGQGLRLIYYSQIVNDFQKGDIAEGYSVSREKKESFPLTVTSAQKNPTAFYLCASSIMANEQFFGPGTRLTVL.

This chain uses TRBV28 with TRBJ2-7, with a possible D match to TRBD1 (6 bases). V was shortened by 5 bases and J by 2 bases, with 13 bases between the two germline ends. Germline V gene sequence: CDR1 MDHEN, CDR2 SYDVKM. This CDR3 spans 14 amino acids. The chain's CDR3 is CASSRPGHPYEQYF. DNA of the CDR3: TGTGCCAGCAGTCGTCCGGGACATCCCTACGAGCAGTACTTC.

V is TRBV5-1 and J is TRBJ2-7, with 7 bases that match TRBD1. V shed 0 bases and J 0 bases; nucleotides not matched to a gene: 3. Germline CDR1 is SGHRS and CDR2 is YFSETQ. The CDR3 sequence is 15 residues long. The CDR3 coding sequence is TGCGCCAGCAGCTTGGGACAGGGCCTCTCCTACGAGCAGTACTTC. Translating it yields CASSLGQGLSYEQYF.

The chain combines TRBV29-1 with TRBJ2-1, with D unresolved. CDR1 SQVTM and CDR2 ANQGSEA come from the germline V gene. The CDR3 is 11 residues long. CDR3 sequence: CTPFRDNEQFF. CDR3 bases: TGCACCCCCTTCCGGGACAATGAGCAGTTCTTC.

The chain combines TRBV7-2 with TRBJ1-5; D possibly corresponds to TRBD1 (6 bases). The germline V and J ends were trimmed by 3 bases and 5 bases, with 14 bases remaining between them. The CDR3 contains 15 residues. Germline CDR1 SGHTA, CDR2 FQGNSA. The CDR3 region is CASSFTGQSYQPQHF. In DNA form, the CDR3 reads TGTGCCAGCAGCTTTACAGGGCAGTCCTATCAGCCCCAGCATTTT.

The chain is built from TRBV11-3 and TRBJ2-7; TRBD2 matches 9 bases. Germline V gene sequence: CDR1 SGHNT, CDR2 YENEEA. V was clipped by 2 bases and J by 3 bases; unmatched bases: 8. The CDR3 spans 16 residues. The CDR3 region is CASSLRGLAGNYEQYF. The CDR3 DNA follows: TGTGCCAGCAGCTTACGGGGTCTAGCGGGGAACTACGAGCAGTACTTC.

The rearrangement joins TRBV6-5 to TRBJ2-1; possible D gene TRBD1, 5 bases. The CDR3 spans 13 residues. The ends were cut back, 5 bases at V and 6 bases at J, with 11 bases in the middle. The germline V gene encodes CDR1 MNHEY and CDR2 SVGAGI. The CDR3 region is CASSHFDSNEQFF. CDR3 DNA sequence: TGTGCCAGCAGTCATTTTGACAGCAATGAGCAGTTCTTC.